This TCR beta chain was profiled in a study of response to subunit inactivated influenza vaccine. Study results and limitations: Authors proposed each seasonal influenza vaccination draws in few new T cells.

TCRdb called the RT-PCR reads again in MiXCR, with one record for every CDR3 protein. There are under 750,000 distinct CDR3 sequences in the sample; over 9.5% occur only once, and about a tenth lies in the top ten. This clonotype was counted between two and nine times. Its antigen is still unknown. CDR3 length: 15 amino acids. Trimming stripped 0 bases from V and 4 bases from J, with 16 bases between. CDR1 is DFQATT and CDR2 is SNEGSKA in the germline V gene (reference sequence). This material consisted of PBMCs from blood, taken on the day of vaccination. The clonotype comes from a man aged 45 to 65 who received an inactivated influenza vaccine. The chain recombines TRBV20-1 with TRBJ2-7; D is perhaps TRBD2 (6 bases). DNA of the CDR3: TGCAGTGCTAGAGATCCCCGGGGGACTGGGTACGAGCAGTACTTC. Translation gives CSARDPRGTGYEQYF.